This T cell receptor (beta chain) was retrieved from a study of technical replicates of blood from a handful of donors. V was shortened by 0 bases and J by 7 bases, with 13 bases between the two germline ends. Looked up from germline, CDR1 is GTSNPN and CDR2 is SVGIG (reference sequence). This CDR3 has 15 amino acids. This table comes from immunoSEQ multiplex PCR, and its TCRdb copy is limited to in-frame clones, with some not included. The table has roughly 65,000 clones, approximately 88% seen once. The sequenced sample consisted of PBMCs. The clonotype was recovered from a human donor in good health. Some clones in this sample may be carry-over from other donors' samples. The V gene is TRBV30, the J gene TRBJ1-6; D might be TRBD1 (6 bases). In nucleotides, the CDR3 is TGTGCCTGGAGTGTCAGGGGTGGTCTGAATTCACCCCTCCACTTT. As protein: CAWSVRGGLNSPLHF.